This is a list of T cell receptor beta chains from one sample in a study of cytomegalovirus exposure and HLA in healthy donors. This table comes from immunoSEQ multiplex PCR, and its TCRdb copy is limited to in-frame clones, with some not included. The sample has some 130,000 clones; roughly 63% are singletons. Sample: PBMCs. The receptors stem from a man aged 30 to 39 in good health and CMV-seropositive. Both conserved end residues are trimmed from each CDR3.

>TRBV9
ASRGGLAEYNEQF
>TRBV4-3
ASSPTSGNEQF
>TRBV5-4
ASNEAGSTDTQY
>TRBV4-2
ASSHPGQAVTEAF
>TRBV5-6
ASSLPGATDTQY
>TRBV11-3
ASSRSGYEQF
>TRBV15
ATSRGPRDGYGYT
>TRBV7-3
ASSRTGPGNTIY
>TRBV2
ASSDNRGNEKLF
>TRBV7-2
ASSLGAASYYEQY
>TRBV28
ASSLVAPIGNTIY
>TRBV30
AWSLAGVGETQY
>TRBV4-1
ASSQAGGDRGPYEQY
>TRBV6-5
ASSYSAGGSYEQY
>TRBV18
ASSPPTSSYNEQF
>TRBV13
ASSLPQPQH
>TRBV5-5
ASSLFGPGNTIY
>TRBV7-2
ASSLGQNYEQY
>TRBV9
ASSAQAGEADTQY
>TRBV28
ASSPRGSHPNTEAF
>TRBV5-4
ASSMGTVDTGELF
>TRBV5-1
ASSLAGGSTDTQY
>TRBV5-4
ASSSQDKRLSTEAF
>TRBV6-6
ASSYSSSYEQY
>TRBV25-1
ASTPQGQGPSYEQY
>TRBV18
ASSLRTGTQDQY
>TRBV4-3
ASSPGGTQYEQY
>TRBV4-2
ASSQREQPDYLETQY
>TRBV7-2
ASSLELGQGVRNTIY
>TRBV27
ASSFRDSHYEQY
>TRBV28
ASSLGLGTGPYEQY
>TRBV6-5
ASSYSLGSGLGAF
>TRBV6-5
ASSYTRTGGGYGYT
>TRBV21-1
ASSRIRWAAGEGTEAF
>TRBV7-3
ASSLTTGGEAF
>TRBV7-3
ASSLMGTSGRSGELF
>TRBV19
ASSLRLAGGSYNEQF
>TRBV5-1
ASSPTVGNTIY
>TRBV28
ASSSGSNYGYT
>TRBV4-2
ASSQDLLGEGFFYGYT
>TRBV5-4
ASSVTGRSSYEQY
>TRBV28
ASSLANRDWTEAF
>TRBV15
ATSYPGGWGELF
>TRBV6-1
ASRRPGQNTGGYT
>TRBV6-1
ASSVLVGQPSGELF
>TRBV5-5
ASSLTGGNEKLF
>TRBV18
ASSPLPTGNQPQH
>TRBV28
ASSFMGGPLYEQY